The source of this T cell receptor (beta chain) is a study of blood T cell repertoires in COVID-19. Method: immunoSEQ multiplex PCR; TCRdb's copy keeps in-frame clones and lacks some. The table has around 180,000 clones, about 85% seen once. This CDR3 is built from 13 residues. Deletions cut 8 bases from V and 7 bases from J, with 15 bases between. CDR1 MNHEY and CDR2 SVGAGI come from the germline V gene. The sample comprised peripheral blood. The source is a woman under 40 with active or convalescent COVID-19. J is TRBJ1-5 and V is TRBV6-5; D remains ambiguous. CDR3 sequence (DNA): TGTGCCAGCGGAAGAAGTACGGGACAGCCCCAGCATTTT. Protein: CASGRSTGQPQHF.